Sequencing of this T cell receptor beta chain was carried out in a study of response to subunit inactivated influenza vaccine. Overall study findings and caveats: Each seasonal flu vaccination may recruit only limited new T cells, authors suggested.

This clonotype was recorded a few times. Antigen specificity is unknown. TCRdb reanalysed the RT-PCR reads using MiXCR and keeps one entry per CDR3 protein. The sample yields 650,000 to 800,000 distinct CDR3 sequences, around 14% seen once. Trimming took 5 bases from V and 0 from J, leaving 11 bases between them. The CDR3 covers 15 residues. Germline CDR1 reads SGHVS; CDR2 reads FNYEAQ. The sequence was obtained from a man over 45 who received an inactivated influenza vaccine. The chain carries TRBV7-6 and TRBJ1-3; D remains ambiguous. Specimen: PBMCs from blood, collected around 15 days before vaccination. The CDR3 coding sequence is TGTGCCAGCAGCCTTACCCCGAGCTCTGGAAACACCATATATTTT. Translating it yields CASSLTPSSGNTIYF.